This T cell receptor (beta chain) derives from a study of cytomegalovirus exposure and HLA in healthy donors. Findings of the study overall: Later analysis revealed greater clonal expansion in HLA-associated TCR beta chains than in equally common others. The study recorded 164 TCR beta chains that were cytomegalovirus-associated.

Remarks on this clone: Its cognate antigen is unknown.

Donors likely had unrecorded immune exposures despite being nominally healthy when sampled. Germline-derived CDR1 and CDR2 are SQVTM and ANQGSEA. The CDR3 extends over 14 amino acids. Trimming left V 2 bases short and J 8 bases short, with 16 bases between. This PCR relied on a set of 60 Vbeta primers and 13 Jbeta primers. This table comes from immunoSEQ multiplex PCR, and its TCRdb copy is limited to in-frame clones, with some not included. The profile covers approximately 160,000 clones, with around 76% appearing a single time and roughly 1.6% taken by the ten largest. This TCR was sampled from a girl aged 10-17 years in good health and CMV-seropositive. The source material was PBMCs. This chain connects TRBV29-1 to TRBJ2-1, with D unclear. DNA for the CDR3: TGCAGCGTTGAATTGCTTGGTGGTGGAGATGAGCAGTTCTTC. Residues: CSVELLGGGDEQFF.